The 32 T cell receptor beta chains listed next were all sequenced from one sample in a study of response to subunit inactivated influenza vaccine. One entry per CDR3 protein results from TCRdb running MiXCR on the RT-PCR reads. This table holds about 520,000 distinct CDR3 sequences, 25% found once. The starting material was CD4+ T cells sorted from PBMCs, obtained more than 4 days after vaccination. The receptors come from a man aged 50-59 years who received an inactivated influenza vaccine.

V and J are TRBV29-1 and TRBJ2-7; 12 positions match TRBD2. Unmatched junction bases numbered 8, after V lost 6 bases and J lost 2 bases. The CDR3 extends over 15 amino acids. The V gene's germline CDR1 is SQVTM and CDR2 ANQGSEA. CDR3 in amino acids: CSVYPTSGGPYEQYF. The CDR3 nucleotides read TGCAGCGTATACCCGACTAGCGGGGGCCCCTACGAGCAGTACTTC.

The genes are TRBV20-1 and TRBJ2-3; the match to TRBD1 covers 7 bases. The CDR3 is made up of 14 amino acids. Germline V lookup: CDR1 DFQATT, CDR2 SNEGSKA (reference sequence). V was pared by 6 bases and J by 0 bases, with 6 bases of the junction left unmatched. The CDR3 region is CSAYRGASTDTQYF. The CDR3 region has the DNA TGCAGTGCATACAGGGGAGCTAGCACAGATACGCAGTATTTT.

V and J are TRBV15 and TRBJ2-3; TRBD2 matches at 8 bases. Germline CDR1 reads LNHNV; CDR2 reads YYDKDF (reference sequence). This CDR3 is 15 amino acids long. Trimming cost V 5 bases and J 7 bases; bases outside gene matches: 11. In DNA form, the CDR3 reads TGTGCCACCAGCCCGCGAGCGGGAGCGGGGAATACGCAGTATTTT. Translating it yields CATSPRAGAGNTQYF.

The chain recombines TRBV20-1 with TRBJ2-3; D is perhaps TRBD2 (6 bases). The germline gives CDR1 DFQATT, CDR2 SNEGSKA (reference sequence). The CDR3 consists of 15 residues. V lost 5 bases and J lost 2, with 17 bases in between. CDR3 amino acids: CSAQDAGLYTDTQYF. CDR3 DNA: TGCAGTGCTCAAGACGCGGGGTTATACACAGATACGCAGTATTTT.

A few counts support this clonotype. The chain uses TRBV7-2 and TRBJ2-1; 7 nucleotides match TRBD1. This CDR3 has 15 residues. V trimming: 5 bases; J trimming: 5 bases; junction bases outside the gene matches: 9. Per germline, CDR1 SGHTA and CDR2 FQGNSA. CDR3 sequence: CASSEPGGVDNEQFF. CDR3 in DNA: TGTGCCAGCAGCGAACCAGGGGGTGTAGACAATGAGCAGTTCTTC. Filled out from reference TRBV7-2 and TRBJ2-1, the complete variable domain reads GAGVSQSPSNKVTEKGKDVELRCDPISGHTALYWYRQSLGQGLEFLIYFQGNSAPDKSGLPSDRFSAERTGGSVSTLTIQRTQQEDSAVYLCASSEPGGVDNEQFFGPGTRLTVL.

The sample holds a few counts of this clonotype. The rearrangement links TRBV5-1 to TRBJ2-5; 8 bases agree with TRBD1. Germline V gene lookup returns CDR1 SGHRS and CDR2 YFSETQ. There are 16 residues in the CDR3. Trimming at V came to 2 bases and at J to 1 base, leaving 7 bases not matched to a gene. CDR3 sequence reads: CASSFGRGLGQETQYF. As DNA, the CDR3 is TGCGCCAGCAGCTTCGGCAGGGGGCTCGGCCAAGAGACCCAGTACTTC.

This clonotype occurred once. The chain carries TRBV4-1 and TRBJ2-3, with D perhaps given as TRBD1 or TRBD2 (5 bases each). CDR1 and CDR2 (germline): MGHRA, YSYEKL. This CDR3 is built from 15 residues. V gave up 3 bases and J gave up 8 bases, with 18 bases separating them. CDR3 loop: CASSHLGDRPGTQYF. The CDR3 nucleotides are TGCGCCAGCAGCCACTTGGGGGATAGGCCAGGTACGCAGTATTTT.

The table lists this clonotype with a few counts. The rearrangement joins TRBV10-3 to TRBJ2-2, with a tentative D call TRBD1 (6 bases). There are 13 residues in the CDR3. Looked up from germline, CDR1 is ENHRY and CDR2 is SYGVKD. Trimming removed 10 bases from V and 4 bases from J, with 13 bases in between. The CDR3 sequence: CATSGQFTGELFF. The CDR3 DNA reads as TGTGCCACCTCCGGACAGTTCACCGGGGAGCTGTTTTTT.

This clonotype was counted between two and nine times. CDR3 residues: CASSQQPGQVATGELFF. The CDR3 region has the DNA TGTGCCAGCAGCCAGCAACCGGGACAGGTGGCCACCGGGGAGCTGTTTTTT. The genes are TRBV7-2 and TRBJ2-2, with 8 bases matching TRBD1. The CDR3 is made up of 17 amino acids. V lost 5 bases and J lost 4; bases outside the gene matches: 12. The V gene's germline CDR1 is SGHTA and CDR2 FQGNSA.

This clonotype turned up a few times. The V call is TRBV12-3 or TRBV12-4, the J call TRBJ1-2, with no clear D. Trimming stripped 4 bases from V and 4 bases from J, with 7 bases between. The CDR3 is made up of 12 amino acids. The CDR3 DNA is TGTGCCAGCAGTTGGGGTAGCTATGGCTACACCTTC. It specifies CASSWGSYGYTF.

The chain links TRBV2 to TRBJ2-7; D is perhaps TRBD2 (6 bases). The CDR3 consists of 16 residues. Germline assignment: CDR1 SNHLY and CDR2 FYNNEI. The V and J ends lost 4 bases and 4 bases respectively, with 20 bases between them. The CDR3, as DNA: TGTGCCAGCAGTGCAAGGACCGCGGGAAGCCTTTACGAGCAGTACTTC. Protein sequence: CASSARTAGSLYEQYF.

The sample holds a few counts of this clonotype. The V call is TRBV5-6, the J call TRBJ2-1; D is perhaps TRBD1 or TRBD2 (6 bases each). Between the trimmed V and J ends, which lost 4 bases and 0 bases, there was a span of 14 bases. The CDR3 consists of 16 residues. CDR1 and CDR2 from the germline V gene are SGHDT and YYEEEE. CDR3 loop: CASSAGDSSSYNEQFF. DNA of the CDR3: TGTGCCAGCAGCGCAGGGGACTCGAGCTCCTACAATGAGCAGTTCTTC.

The chain employs TRBV12-3 or TRBV12-4 and TRBJ2-7, with D perhaps TRBD2 (5 bases). The V end was cut by 3 bases, the J end by 2 bases, with 11 bases between. The CDR3 totals 14 residues. The CDR3 protein is CASSFLAGTYEQYF. CDR3 nucleotides: TGTGCCAGCAGTTTTCTTGCGGGTACCTACGAGCAGTACTTC.

This rearrangement joins TRBV15 to TRBJ2-2, with 10 bases that match TRBD2. J lost 5 bases, V lost 2 bases, and 2 bases had no gene match. The CDR3 sequence is 15 residues long. The germline gives CDR1 LNHNV, CDR2 YYDKDF (reference sequence). DNA of the CDR3: TGTGCCACCAGCAGATCACTAGCGGGGACCGGGGAGCTGTTTTTT. It specifies CATSRSLAGTGELFF.

The chain has TRBV20-1 and TRBJ2-5; D uncertain. Germline assignment: CDR1 DFQATT and CDR2 SNEGSKA (reference sequence). Trimming cost V 1 base and J 5 bases, with 8 bases left between them. The CDR3 is 12 residues long. CDR3 protein: CSARVTSETQYF. CDR3 sequence (DNA): TGCAGTGCTAGAGTTACGTCGGAGACCCAGTACTTC.

This clonotype appeared a few times. The J gene is TRBJ1-2, the V gene TRBV29-1; tentative D call: TRBD1 (6 bases). Trimming took off 3 bases at V and 4 bases at J, with 12 bases between the two ends. CDR3 length: 13 amino acids. CDR1 SQVTM and CDR2 ANQGSEA come from the germline V gene. The CDR3 reads CSVEGGGTYGYTF. The CDR3, as DNA: TGCAGCGTTGAGGGAGGGGGGACCTATGGCTACACCTTC.

V is TRBV20-1 and J is TRBJ2-4, with D perhaps matching TRBD1 (5 bases). Trimming took 2 bases from V and 0 from J, leaving 11 bases between them. Germline values: CDR1 DFQATT, CDR2 SNEGSKA (reference sequence). CDR3 size: 15 residues. The CDR3 DNA sequence: TGCAGTGCTAGAAATGCCAGGGTAGCCAAAAACATTCAGTACTTC. Translating it yields CSARNARVAKNIQYF.

V gene TRBV19 combines with J gene TRBJ2-1; TRBD2 agrees at 10 bases. The CDR3 is 15 amino acids. In germline, CDR1 is LNHDA, CDR2 SQIVND (reference sequence). Trimming took 3 bases from V and 4 from J; bases not matched to a gene: 3. CDR3 sequence: CASSIQREGYNEQFF. Written as DNA, the CDR3 is TGTGCCAGTAGTATTCAGCGGGAGGGTTACAATGAGCAGTTCTTC.

The gene calls are TRBV6-2 or TRBV6-3 and TRBJ2-3, with D perhaps being TRBD1 or TRBD2 (5 bases each). This CDR3 is 14 amino acids long. The germline gives CDR1 MNHEY, CDR2 SVGEGT. With 4 bases removed from V and 11 bases from J, the gap between germline ends came to 19 bases. The CDR3 protein is CASSSSSGTSRQYF. The CDR3 bases are TGTGCCAGCAGTTCGTCTTCCGGGACCAGTAGGCAGTATTTT.

This chain connects TRBV4-3 to TRBJ2-3; 11 positions agree with TRBD2. V lost 4 bases, J lost 4 bases, and 13 bases stayed unmatched. The CDR3 contains 18 residues. Germline V CDR1 and CDR2: LGHNA, YSLEER. The CDR3 bases are TGCGCCAGCAGCCGAATGCTTAGCGGGGGGGGCATTTCAGATACGCAGTATTTT. This translates into CASSRMLSGGGISDTQYF.

This clonotype was counted a few times. V is TRBV9 and J is TRBJ2-1; the match to TRBD2 covers 8 bases. CDR1 is SGDLS, CDR2 YYNGEE, per germline. The CDR3 consists of 15 residues. The V gene end was trimmed by 0 bases and the J gene end by 4 bases; junction bases not matched to a gene: 3. The DNA for the CDR3 is TGTGCCAGCAGCGTAGTAGCGGGGAATTACAATGAGCAGTTCTTC. Translation: CASSVVAGNYNEQFF.

This clonotype was recorded a few times. The chain uses TRBV28 and TRBJ2-7, with 9 bases lining up with TRBD2. Germline CDR1 and CDR2: MDHEN and SYDVKM. CDR3 size: 15 residues. Trimming cost V 4 bases and J 5 bases; bases outside gene matches: 9. DNA of the CDR3: TGTGCCAGCAGTTCTTATAGCGGGAGACCCGACGAGCAGTACTTC. This gives the protein CASSSYSGRPDEQYF.

This clonotype showed up many times. V and J are TRBV27 and TRBJ2-3; unclear D gene. The length of the CDR3 is 13 residues. V was cut by 5 bases and J by 1 base, with 7 bases left in between. Per germline, CDR1 MNHEY and CDR2 SMNVEV (reference sequence). The CDR3 bases are TGTGCCAGCAGTCGATTAGGCACAGATACGCAGTATTTT. Its protein product is CASSRLGTDTQYF.

The chain recombines TRBV20-1 with TRBJ2-3; the match to TRBD2 covers 10 bases. In germline, CDR1 is DFQATT, CDR2 SNEGSKA (reference sequence). Unmatched junction bases numbered 11, after V lost 3 bases and J lost 2 bases. CDR3 size: 17 residues. The CDR3 sequence is CSASDSGRPFPTDTQYF. In DNA form, the CDR3 reads TGCAGTGCTAGTGATAGCGGGAGGCCCTTCCCCACAGATACGCAGTATTTT.

This clonotype appeared a few times. This chain uses TRBV9 with TRBJ2-7, with 12 bases lining up with TRBD1. Trimming cost V 3 bases and J 6 bases; bases outside gene matches: 7. The CDR3 is 15 amino acids. Germline CDR1 is SGDLS and CDR2 is YYNGEE. CDR3 residues: CASSASGTGGVEQYF. In nucleotides, the CDR3 is TGTGCCAGCAGCGCGTCCGGGACAGGGGGCGTCGAGCAGTACTTC.

V gene TRBV20-1 combines with J gene TRBJ2-2; D call uncertain. The V and J ends lost 0 bases and 6 bases respectively, with 14 bases between them. Germline CDR1 and CDR2: DFQATT and SNEGSKA (reference sequence). This CDR3 comprises 15 residues. CDR3 sequence: CSARDSLGIAGELFF. Written as DNA, the CDR3 is TGCAGTGCTAGAGACTCCCTGGGGATAGCCGGGGAGCTGTTTTTT.

This clonotype was picked up a small number of times. This chain connects TRBV20-1 to TRBJ2-7; 7 bases line up with TRBD2. This CDR3 is 17 amino acids long. The ends lost 2 bases at V and 2 bases at J; junction bases unmatched: 15. CDR1 DFQATT and CDR2 SNEGSKA come from the germline V gene (reference sequence). DNA for the CDR3: TGCAGTGCTAGACAAGACCTCCTTGGGACTACCGCCTACGAGCAGTACTTC. It translates to CSARQDLLGTTAYEQYF.

Only a few counts were recorded for this clonotype. This chain joins TRBV6-1 and TRBJ1-2; no reliable D call. The V end was cut by 2 bases, the J end by 2 bases, with 9 bases between. Germline loops: CDR1 MNHNS, CDR2 SASEGT. CDR3 length: 14 residues. Here the CDR3 DNA reads TGTGCCAGCAGTGAAATGGCAGGCAACTATGGCTACACCTTC. Protein sequence: CASSEMAGNYGYTF.

This sequence joins TRBV6-2 or TRBV6-3 and TRBJ2-1; 10 nucleotides line up with TRBD2. The J segment lost 2 bases and the V segment lost 5 bases, leaving 0 bases of the junction unmatched. Looked up from germline, CDR1 is MNHEY and CDR2 is SVGEGT. The CDR3 extends over 14 amino acids. Written as DNA, the CDR3 is TGTGCCAGCAGTACTAGCGGGACCTACAATGAGCAGTTCTTC. Its protein product is CASSTSGTYNEQFF.

The rearrangement links TRBV7-9 to TRBJ2-5; D call uncertain. The length of the CDR3 is 15 residues. The germline CDR1 and CDR2 sequences are SEHNR and FQNEAQ (reference sequence). V was shortened by 6 bases and J by 2 bases, with 16 bases between the two germline ends. CDR3 region: CASRPSRLGQETQYF. Written as DNA, the CDR3 is TGTGCCAGCAGACCCTCAAGACTGGGGCAAGAGACCCAGTACTTC.

J is TRBJ2-3 and V is TRBV11-2, with TRBD2 matching over 10 bases. This CDR3 is built from 15 residues. Trimming at V came to 8 bases and at J to 2 bases, leaving 7 bases not matched to a gene. Germline V gene data show CDR1 as SGHAT and CDR2 as FQNNGV. The chain's CDR3 is CASAIAGGFTDTQYF. The DNA for the CDR3 is TGTGCCAGCGCGATAGCGGGGGGATTCACAGATACGCAGTATTTT.

V gene TRBV4-3 combines with J gene TRBJ2-2; D not resolved. The CDR3 runs 14 residues. Trimming stripped 4 bases from V and 1 base from J, with 7 bases between. Germline lookup yields CDR1 LGHNA and CDR2 YSLEER. The CDR3 loop is CASSRARNTGELFF. The DNA of the CDR3 is TGCGCCAGCAGCCGGGCCAGGAACACCGGGGAGCTGTTTTTT.